The 23 T cell receptor beta chains given below trace back to one sample, sequenced in a study of memory CD4+ T cells and cytomegalovirus serostatus. Only in-frame clones appear in the TCRdb table, and some are missing; sequencing was by immunoSEQ multiplex PCR. The sample includes roughly 50,000 clones, approximately 82% of them seen just once. Single viable CD3+CD4+CD8-CD45RO+ cells were sorted as the memory CD4+ T cells. The source material was memory CD4+ T cells from blood. The receptor source for this set is an adult in good health and CMV-seronegative. Some clones in this sample may be carry-over from other donors' samples.

This sequence joins TRBV5-4 and TRBJ2-3; 8 bases are shared with TRBD2. With V trimmed by 1 base and J by 4 bases, 5 bases remained unmatched. CDR1 and CDR2 from the germline V gene are SGHNT and YYREEE (reference sequence). This CDR3 is 15 amino acids long. The CDR3 DNA follows: TGTGCCAGCAGCTTGACGGGAGGGGTCGCAGATACGCAGTATTTT. Protein sequence: CASSLTGGVADTQYF.

This chain uses TRBV4-1 with TRBJ1-5; TRBD1 aligns across 8 bases. Unmatched junction bases numbered 6, after V lost 0 bases and J lost 5 bases. The germline V gene encodes CDR1 MGHRA and CDR2 YSYEKL. The CDR3 contains 16 residues. In nucleotides, the CDR3 is TGCGCCAGCAGCCAAGATGACAGGGGTAACGATCAGCCCCAGCATTTT. This gives the protein CASSQDDRGNDQPQHF.

The V gene is TRBV9, the J gene TRBJ1-1; 10 bases align to TRBD1. V shed 3 bases and J 2 bases; nucleotides not matched to a gene: 7. Per germline, CDR1 SGDLS and CDR2 YYNGEE. The CDR3 has 16 residues. The CDR3 nucleotides are TGTGCCAGCAGCGGGACCGGGACAGGGGCTAACACTGAAGCTTTCTTT. It yields the protein CASSGTGTGANTEAFF. Variable domain in full (rest from reference TRBV9 and TRBJ1-1): DSGVTQTPKHLITATGQRVTLRCSPRSGDLSVYWYQQSLDQGLQFLIQYYNGEERAKGNILERFSAQQFPDLHSELNLSSLELGDSALYFCASSGTGTGANTEAFFGQGTRLTVV.

The chain recombines TRBV4-3 with TRBJ2-3; D unresolved. Trimming pared 1 base from V and 6 bases from J, leaving 5 bases between. This CDR3 spans 12 amino acids. In germline, CDR1 is LGHNA, CDR2 YSLEER. The CDR3 reads CASSQGPDTQYF. The CDR3 nucleotides are TGCGCCAGCAGCCAAGGTCCGGATACGCAGTATTTT.

This sequence joins TRBV5-1 and TRBJ2-3; 8 bases agree with TRBD1. J lost 5 bases, V lost 0 bases, and 5 bases had no gene match. Germline V gene data show CDR1 as SGHRS and CDR2 as YFSETQ. This CDR3 contains 15 residues. The CDR3 loop is CASSLGRTGLDTQYF. The CDR3 nucleotides are TGCGCCAGCAGCTTGGGCCGGACAGGGTTAGATACGCAGTATTTT.

The genes are TRBV19 and TRBJ1-5, with TRBD1 matching over 7 bases. CDR1 is LNHDA and CDR2 is SQIVND in the germline V gene (reference sequence). J gave up 5 bases and V 5 bases, and 6 bases lay outside the gene matches. The length of the CDR3 is 14 residues. The DNA of the CDR3 is TGTGCCAGTAGTCCACGACAGGGCCATCAGCCCCAGCATTTT. This gives the protein CASSPRQGHQPQHF.

The V call is TRBV6-5, the J call TRBJ1-2; TRBD1 matches 7 bases. Germline loops: CDR1 MNHEY, CDR2 SVGAGI. The V gene end was trimmed by 4 bases and the J gene end by 0 bases; junction bases not matched to a gene: 5. The CDR3 has 15 residues. CDR3: CASSSPDRANYGYTF. CDR3 coding DNA: TGTGCCAGCAGTTCCCCCGACAGGGCTAACTATGGCTACACCTTC.

V and J are TRBV30 and TRBJ2-5; D call uncertain. The V gene lost 3 bases and the J gene lost 3 bases, with 5 bases spanning the gap. Germline V gives CDR1 GTSNPN, CDR2 SVGIG (reference sequence). CDR3 length equals 11 residues. The CDR3 bases are TGTGCCTGGAGACGAGAAGAGACCCAGTACTTC. It specifies CAWRREETQYF.

This rearrangement joins TRBV7-2 to TRBJ2-3; D is possibly TRBD2 (5 bases). CDR3 size: 15 residues. Per germline, CDR1 SGHTA and CDR2 FQGNSA. The V end lost 5 bases, the J end lost 2 bases, and 14 bases lay between the germline ends. The CDR3 spells CASSKNSVSTDTQYF. In nucleotides, the CDR3 is TGTGCCAGCAGCAAGAATAGCGTATCCACAGATACGCAGTATTTT.

The chain recombines TRBV27 with TRBJ1-1, with 8 bases aligning to TRBD1. After removal of 2 bases from V and 9 bases from J, the junction contained 5 bases not matched to a gene. Germline-derived CDR1 and CDR2 are MNHEY and SMNVEV (reference sequence). The CDR3 loop spans 13 amino acids. The CDR3 nucleotides read TGTGCCAGCAGTTTAAGCAGGGGGCGTCAAGCTTTCTTT. This translates into CASSLSRGRQAFF.

The J gene is TRBJ1-3, the V gene TRBV5-1; D uncertain. Looked up from germline, CDR1 is SGHRS and CDR2 is YFSETQ. The CDR3 is made up of 15 amino acids. Trimming pared 1 base from V and 0 bases from J, leaving 8 bases between. The CDR3: CASSLRANSGNTIYF. The DNA for the CDR3 is TGCGCCAGCAGCTTGAGGGCAAACTCTGGAAACACCATATATTTT.

The J gene is TRBJ2-3, the V gene TRBV6-1; D gene ambiguous. Trimming removed 4 bases at V and 6 bases at J, with 11 bases between. The germline V gene has CDR1 MNHNS and CDR2 SASEGT. The CDR3 is 13 amino acids. The CDR3, as DNA: TGTGCCAGCAGTGGAGCCATGACGGATACGCAGTATTTT. This translates into CASSGAMTDTQYF.

The V and J genes are TRBV11-2 and TRBJ1-1; the D is unclear. The CDR3 runs 12 residues. Looked up from germline, CDR1 is SGHAT and CDR2 is FQNNGV. V was trimmed by 6 bases and J by 6 bases, leaving 11 bases between them. The CDR3 is CASSSGLAEAFF. The CDR3 DNA follows: TGTGCCAGCAGTTCTGGACTGGCTGAAGCTTTCTTT.

This clone was counted only a few times. The rearrangement uses TRBV27 and TRBJ2-3, with unresolved D. Trimming stripped 1 base from V and 3 bases from J, with 11 bases between. Looked up from germline, CDR1 is MNHEY and CDR2 is SMNVEV (reference sequence). The CDR3 covers 15 residues. CDR3 nucleotide sequence: TGTGCCAGCAGTTTATGGGGTCGGCCTACAGATACGCAGTATTTT. Amino acid sequence: CASSLWGRPTDTQYF.

This sequence joins TRBV7-8 and TRBJ2-7; 7 bases are a match to TRBD2. The ends lost 4 bases at V and 3 bases at J; junction bases unmatched: 18. The CDR3 extends over 18 amino acids. CDR1 and CDR2 from the germline V gene are SGHVS and FQNEAQ. CDR3 sequence: CASSSMAQRGGGSYEQYF. CDR3 in DNA: TGTGCCAGCAGCTCGATGGCCCAGCGGGGCGGAGGGAGCTACGAGCAGTACTTC.

The V and J genes are TRBV27 and TRBJ2-7; TRBD2 matches at 7 bases. J gave up 7 bases and V 8 bases, and 17 bases lay outside the gene matches. This CDR3 is 15 amino acids long. CDR1 is MNHEY, CDR2 SMNVEV, per germline (reference sequence). In DNA form, the CDR3 reads TGTGCCAGCCTAAGCCTAGCGGACTTTTCTCATGAGCAGTACTTC. Translating gives CASLSLADFSHEQYF.

In this sample, this clone turned up once. In DNA form, the CDR3 reads TGTGCCAGCAGCTCCCAGACTAGCGCATCCTACGAGCAGTACTTC. Translating it yields CASSSQTSASYEQYF. The rearrangement joins TRBV7-2 to TRBJ2-7; 8 nucleotides match TRBD2. Germline V CDR1 and CDR2: SGHTA, FQGNSA. This CDR3 is built from 15 residues. The V gene end was trimmed by 4 bases and the J gene end by 1 base; junction bases not matched to a gene: 6.

The chain joins TRBV28 to TRBJ2-1; TRBD2 matches 7 bases. This CDR3 has 14 residues. The V and J ends lost 4 bases and 4 bases, in that order; junction bases with no gene match: 4. Per the germline V gene, CDR1 is MDHEN and CDR2 is SYDVKM. The CDR3 coding sequence is TGTGCCAGCAGTTGGGGACTACCTTACAATGAGCAGTTCTTC. Translated: CASSWGLPYNEQFF. Full variable domain (missing parts from reference TRBV28 and TRBJ2-1): DVKVTQSSRYLVKRTGEKVFLECVQDMDHENMFWYRQDPGLGLRLIYFSYDVKMKEKGDIPEGYSVSREKKERFSLILESASTNQTSMYLCASSWGLPYNEQFFGPGTRLTVL.

The J gene is TRBJ1-5, the V gene TRBV28; 7 bases match TRBD1. The CDR3 covers 16 residues. V lost 4 bases and J lost 5; bases outside the gene matches: 11. Germline V lookup: CDR1 MDHEN, CDR2 SYDVKM. The CDR3: CASSSTSIQGYQPQHF. CDR3 DNA: TGTGCCAGCAGTTCGACAAGTATACAGGGGTATCAGCCCCAGCATTTT.

The sample holds a few counts of this clone. This chain connects TRBV27 to TRBJ1-2; 11 bases are a match to TRBD1. Per the germline V gene, CDR1 is MNHEY and CDR2 is SMNVEV (reference sequence). This CDR3 contains 16 residues. V was clipped by 7 bases and J by 3 bases; unmatched bases: 10. CDR3 loop: CASTRTGGVEDYGYTF. The CDR3 DNA sequence: TGTGCCAGCACCAGGACAGGGGGCGTCGAAGACTATGGCTACACCTTC.

This chain links TRBV28 with TRBJ1-5; D gene ambiguous. This CDR3 is built from 13 residues. V lost 9 bases to trimming and J lost 3 bases, with 12 bases between them. Germline CDR1 and CDR2: MDHEN and SYDVKM. The CDR3 loop is CASGQQHNQPQHF. CDR3 bases: TGTGCCAGTGGGCAACAGCACAATCAGCCCCAGCATTTT.

The chain is built from TRBV5-4 and TRBJ2-7; D possibly uses TRBD1 or TRBD2 (5 bases each). In germline, CDR1 is SGHNT, CDR2 YYREEE (reference sequence). V was clipped by 0 bases and J by 5 bases, with 9 bases between them. This CDR3 is 13 amino acids long. The chain's CDR3 is CASSLAGSDEQYF. CDR3 coding DNA: TGTGCCAGCAGCTTGGCAGGGAGCGACGAGCAGTACTTC.

The rearrangement joins TRBV7-2 to TRBJ2-1, with 14 bases identical to TRBD2. This CDR3 is built from 15 residues. The V gene end was trimmed by 2 bases and the J gene end by 9 bases; junction bases not matched to a gene: 3. CDR1 SGHTA and CDR2 FQGNSA come from the germline V gene. This CDR3 is CASSLSGLAGGEQFF. The CDR3 DNA follows: TGTGCCAGCAGCTTAAGTGGACTAGCGGGAGGTGAGCAGTTCTTC. The full variable domain, with the rest looked up from reference TRBV7-2 and TRBJ2-1, is GAGVSQSPSNKVTEKGKDVELRCDPISGHTALYWYRQSLGQGLEFLIYFQGNSAPDKSGLPSDRFSAERTGGSVSTLTIQRTQQEDSAVYLCASSLSGLAGGEQFFGPGTRLTVL.